A single sample gave rise to the 10 T cell receptor beta chains below, sequenced in a study of blood T cells in healthy people across ages. Together with a sample-barcoded 5' primer, a J-beta primer mix was included in a second PCR lasting 7 to 11 cycles. TCRdb re-derived calls from the 5' RACE reads in MiXCR, one entry per CDR3 protein. The sample contains some 890,000 distinct CDR3 sequences, about 28% of which appear only once. In addition, the sample was reused for a study of T cells of mothers and their children.

Sequenced: blood. These receptors came from a woman in her 40s in good health.

This chain connects TRBV28 to TRBJ1-4; D is unresolved. The CDR3 is 15 residues long. CDR1 is MDHEN and CDR2 is SYDVKM in the germline V gene. V lost 1 base, J lost 4 bases, and 10 bases lay in between. CDR3 nucleotide sequence: TGTGCCAGCAGTTTATCCGGGAATAATAATGAAAAACTGTTTTTT. Its protein product is CASSLSGNNNEKLFF.

About this clonotype: A much larger clone differs from this one at a single base, so this may be a read error. The chain combines TRBV20-1 with TRBJ2-5, with D perhaps TRBD1 (6 bases). Trimming took off 6 bases at V and 11 bases at J, with 22 bases between the two ends. The CDR3 is 13 residues long. CDR1 DFQATT and CDR2 SNEGSKA come from the germline V gene (reference sequence). The CDR3 DNA reads as TGCAGTGCATTCCGTCCGCAGGGGAATGAGCAGTACTTC. Translated: CSAFRPQGNEQYF.

This clonotype occurred a few times. This may stem from a read error, because a much larger clone lies one nucleotide away. The chain couples TRBV9 to TRBJ2-1; 8 nucleotides match TRBD2. Germline V CDR1 and CDR2: SGDLS, YYNGEE. Trimming removed 3 bases from V and 0 bases from J; junction bases left unmatched: 8. This CDR3 has 17 amino acids. CDR3 sequence: CASSAHLGGASYNEQFF. CDR3 bases: TGTGCCAGCAGCGCCCACCTCGGGGGGGCCTCCTACAATGAGCAGTTCTTC.

The chain couples TRBV20-1 to TRBJ1-2; TRBD1 is a possible D gene (5 bases). The CDR3 covers 14 residues. The V gene's germline CDR1 is DFQATT and CDR2 SNEGSKA (reference sequence). The germline V and J ends were trimmed by 6 bases and 4 bases, with 18 bases remaining between them. CDR3 sequence (DNA): TGCAGTGCCCGGCCCAGGGAGCGGGGCTATGGCTACACCTTC. Protein product: CSARPRERGYGYTF.

The J gene is TRBJ2-5, the V gene TRBV6-5, with 7 bases fitting TRBD2. V shed 1 base, J shed 2 bases, and the junction held 10 bases outside the gene matches. CDR1 is MNHEY and CDR2 is SVGAGI in the germline V gene. The CDR3 is 17 amino acids. The CDR3 protein is CASSYYLGRGTQETQYF. The CDR3 coding sequence is TGTGCCAGCAGTTACTATCTGGGGCGGGGGACTCAAGAGACCCAGTACTTC.

Notes on this clonotype: A read error may produce the germline difference seen at one junction end. This chain uses TRBV27 with TRBJ2-1; a possible D gene is TRBD1 (6 bases). CDR3 size: 15 residues. CDR1 and CDR2 from the germline V gene are MNHEY and SMNVEV (reference sequence). This CDR3 is CTSSLSAGVRDEQFF. The CDR3 DNA is TGTACCAGCAGTTTATCAGCAGGGGTGAGGGATGAGCAGTTCTTC.

This chain joins TRBV20-1 and TRBJ1-3, with D possibly being TRBD1 (5 bases). CDR1 and CDR2 from the germline V gene are DFQATT and SNEGSKA (reference sequence). V was clipped by 2 bases and J by 7 bases, with 12 bases between them. The CDR3 has 13 residues. The CDR3 DNA follows: TGCAGTGCTAGAAACCCCGGGGGGAACACCATATATTTT. Protein: CSARNPGGNTIYF.

The chain combines TRBV5-4 with TRBJ1-1, with 7 bases lining up with TRBD1. This CDR3 has 15 amino acids. Trimming at V came to 4 bases and at J to 6 bases, leaving 12 bases not matched to a gene. The germline CDR1 and CDR2 sequences are SGHNT and YYREEE (reference sequence). CDR3 loop: CASSPTHDREAEAFF. CDR3 in DNA: TGTGCCAGCAGCCCTACCCATGACAGGGAGGCTGAAGCTTTCTTT.

The gene calls are TRBV5-1 and TRBJ2-4; D possibly corresponds to TRBD2 (5 bases). CDR3 size: 16 residues. V dropped 4 bases and J dropped 0 bases, with 14 bases sitting between them. Germline values: CDR1 SGHRS, CDR2 YFSETQ. CDR3 DNA sequence: TGCGCCAGCAGCCCCCAGCCGGACTTAGCCAAAAACATTCAGTACTTC. Translating it yields CASSPQPDLAKNIQYF.

This clonotype was counted a few times. The rearrangement links TRBV5-8 to TRBJ2-7; D call uncertain. The CDR3 loop spans 13 amino acids. The germline V and J ends were trimmed by 5 bases and 3 bases, with 12 bases remaining between them. The germline CDR1 and CDR2 sequences are SGHTS and YDEGEE. This CDR3 is CASSSGFHYEQYF. The CDR3 DNA reads TGTGCCAGCAGTTCCGGTTTTCACTACGAGCAGTACTTC.